This record concerns one T cell receptor (beta chain) sequence. Its antigen is undetermined. The CDR3 is 15 residues long. Looked up from germline, CDR1 is LNHDA and CDR2 is SQIVND (reference sequence). The J segment lost 6 bases and the V segment lost 5 bases, leaving 8 bases of the junction unmatched. The source of the sample is a study of cytomegalovirus exposure and HLA in healthy donors. The donors were in the roughly 130-subject validation cohort, distinct from the 666-subject first cohort. Clones were sequenced by immunoSEQ multiplex PCR, and TCRdb holds only the in-frame ones, with some missing. In the table there are approximately 65,000 clones, about 96% of which are singletons. Study observations and caveats: The study recorded 160 or so TCR beta chains that were cytomegalovirus-associated. Generally TCR sequences proved uncommon, though certain public TCRs appeared in numerous donors. According to a subsequent analysis, TCR clusters from the first cohort were inclined to appear together in the roughly 110 validation repertoires.

The rearrangement joins TRBV19 to TRBJ2-1; TRBD2 matches 9 bases. The specimen sequenced was PBMCs. The origin of this receptor is a man aged 18 to 30 in good health and CMV-seronegative. CDR3 sequence (DNA): TGTGCCAGTAGTCCCCGTGGACTAGCGAGCAATGAGCAGTTCTTC. Its protein is CASSPRGLASNEQFF.